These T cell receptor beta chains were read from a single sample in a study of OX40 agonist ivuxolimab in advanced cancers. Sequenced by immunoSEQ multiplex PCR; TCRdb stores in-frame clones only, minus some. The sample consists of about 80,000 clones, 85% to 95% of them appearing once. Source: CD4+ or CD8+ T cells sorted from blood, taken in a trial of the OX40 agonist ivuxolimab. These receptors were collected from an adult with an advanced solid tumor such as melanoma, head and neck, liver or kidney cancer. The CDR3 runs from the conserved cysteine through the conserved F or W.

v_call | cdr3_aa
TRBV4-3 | CASSSGLYNEQFF
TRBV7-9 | CASSLRGTAEAFF
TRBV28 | CATLAGQVRSQYF
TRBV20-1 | CSATRRETQYF
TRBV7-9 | CASSLVVKGQGGQYF
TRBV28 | CASRFPGTGRGYTF
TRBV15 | CATSSLVGQPQHF
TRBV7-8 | CASSPDVREGRVAKNIQYF
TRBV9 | CASSVGGNLKQYF
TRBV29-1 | CSVETGTPRDSTAFF
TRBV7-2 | CASSLRGGAREIDTQYF